This paragraph covers one T cell receptor (beta chain) sequence. This sample was taken from a study of T cell changes during pregnancy in multiple sclerosis. Profiled with immunoSEQ multiplex PCR; TCRdb holds only in-frame clones, not every one. Of about 40,000 clones listed, over 85% are singletons. Germline CDR1 is KGHSH and CDR2 is LQKENI. The CDR3 runs 16 residues. Germline trimming cut 1 base from V and 4 bases from J; bases unmatched to any gene: 5. Sequences were derived from peripheral blood, sampled before pregnancy. This receptor was identified in a female donor with multiple sclerosis, enrolled in a pregnancy study. This chain joins TRBV18 and TRBJ2-3; TRBD1 matches at 10 bases. The CDR3 DNA sequence: TGTGCCAGCTCACCACGCAACGGACAGGGGGCAGATACGCAGTATTTT. Its translation: CASSPRNGQGADTQYF.